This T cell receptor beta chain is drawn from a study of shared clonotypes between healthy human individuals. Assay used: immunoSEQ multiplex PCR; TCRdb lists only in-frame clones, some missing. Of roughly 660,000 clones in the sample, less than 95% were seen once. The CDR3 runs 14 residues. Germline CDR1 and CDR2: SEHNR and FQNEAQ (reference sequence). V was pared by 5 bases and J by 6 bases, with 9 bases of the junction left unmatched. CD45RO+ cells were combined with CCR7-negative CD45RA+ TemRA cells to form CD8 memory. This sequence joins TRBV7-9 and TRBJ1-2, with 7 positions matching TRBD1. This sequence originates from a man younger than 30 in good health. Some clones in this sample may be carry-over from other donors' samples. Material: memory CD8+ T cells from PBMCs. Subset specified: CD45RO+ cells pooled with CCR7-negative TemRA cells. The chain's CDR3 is CASSPTGRNDGYTF. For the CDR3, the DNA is TGTGCCAGCAGCCCGACAGGGAGGAACGATGGCTACACCTTC.